What follows is one T cell receptor (beta chain) and its context. These data belong to a study of technical replicates of blood from a handful of donors. Sequencing was performed with immunoSEQ multiplex PCR; in TCRdb, only in-frame clones are kept and a portion is missing. The data contain around 70,000 clones, around 93% of them seen just once; the ten biggest clones take up roughly 0.26%. The length of the CDR3 is 12 residues. V lost 5 bases, J lost 6 bases, and 7 bases lay in between. Per germline, CDR1 SEHNR and CDR2 FQNEAQ (reference sequence). Sequencing used T cells isolated from PBMCs. The sequence derives from a human donor in good health. The V and J genes are TRBV7-9 and TRBJ2-2, with D perhaps matching TRBD1 (6 bases). The CDR3 coding sequence is TGTGCCAGCAGCACAGGGCCCGGGGAGCTGTTTTTT. This sequence encodes CASSTGPGELFF.